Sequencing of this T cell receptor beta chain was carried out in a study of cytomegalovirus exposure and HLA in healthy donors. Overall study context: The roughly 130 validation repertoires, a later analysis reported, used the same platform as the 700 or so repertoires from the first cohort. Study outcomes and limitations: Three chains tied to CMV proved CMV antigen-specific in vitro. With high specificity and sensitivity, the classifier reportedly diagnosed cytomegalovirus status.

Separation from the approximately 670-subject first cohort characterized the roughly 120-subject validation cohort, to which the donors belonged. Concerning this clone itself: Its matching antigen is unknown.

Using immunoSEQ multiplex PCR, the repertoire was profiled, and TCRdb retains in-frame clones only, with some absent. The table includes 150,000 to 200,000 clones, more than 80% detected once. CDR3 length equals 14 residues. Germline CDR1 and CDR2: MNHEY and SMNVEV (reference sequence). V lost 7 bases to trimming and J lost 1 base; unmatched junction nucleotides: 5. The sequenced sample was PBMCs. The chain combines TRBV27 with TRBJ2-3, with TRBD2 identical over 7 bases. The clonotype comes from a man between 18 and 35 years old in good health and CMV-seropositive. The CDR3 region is CASTWGGGTDTQYF. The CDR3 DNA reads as TGTGCCAGCACCTGGGGAGGGGGCACAGATACGCAGTATTTT.